These 26 T cell receptor beta chains originate from one sample sequenced in a study of neurological immune-mediated disorders. Time point meaning: longitudinal time-point 3. TCRdb itself ran the 5' RACE reads through MiXCR, one entry per CDR3 protein. The table has 93,000 or so distinct CDR3 sequences, 9.5% to 14% seen once. The sequencing sample was made of PBMCs. These receptors were taken from a female donor with HTLV-1-associated myelopathy (HAM/TSP).

As for this clonotype: No conserved phenylalanine or tryptophan ends this CDR3, so it is likely a read error. The rearrangement joins TRBV5-1 to TRBJ2-6; D gene unclear. The CDR3 spans 13 residues. V gave up 5 bases and J gave up 4 bases, with 7 bases separating them. Germline V gives CDR1 SGHRS, CDR2 YFSETQ. The CDR3 bases are TGCGCCAGCAGTTTTACCGGGGCCAACGTCCTGACTCTC. Encoded protein: CASSFTGANVLTL.

This clonotype turned up a few times. J is TRBJ2-7 and V is TRBV5-1, with 7 bases aligning to TRBD1. CDR3 length: 15 amino acids. In germline, CDR1 is SGHRS, CDR2 YFSETQ. Trimming took 0 bases from V and 1 from J; bases not matched to a gene: 4. This chain's CDR3 is CASSLGQGQSYEQYF. Written as DNA, the CDR3 is TGCGCCAGCAGCTTGGGACAGGGCCAGTCCTACGAGCAGTACTTC.

At least ten counts were recorded for this clonotype. The chain combines TRBV5-1 with TRBJ2-2; the D is unclear. V lost 0 bases and J 3 bases, leaving 12 bases between the germline ends. The CDR3 extends over 16 amino acids. The germline V gene has CDR1 SGHRS and CDR2 YFSETQ. The CDR3 bases are TGCGCCAGCAGCTTGGAAGCTAATATCGACACCGGGGAGCTGTTTTTT. Translated: CASSLEANIDTGELFF.

This clonotype was seen at least ten times. V usage is TRBV5-1 and J usage is TRBJ1-1, with no clear D. V shed 0 bases and J shed 1 base, with 10 bases lying between them. Germline V CDR1 and CDR2: SGHRS, YFSETQ. The CDR3 covers 15 residues. The CDR3 coding sequence is TGCGCCAGCAGCTTGGGAACAGCTGGGAACACTGAAGCTTTCTTT. Translated: CASSLGTAGNTEAFF.

This clonotype was counted many times. The chain links TRBV7-9 to TRBJ2-3, with 7 bases fitting TRBD2. Germline values: CDR1 SEHNR, CDR2 FQNEAQ (reference sequence). Trimming took 5 bases from V and 0 from J; bases not matched to a gene: 8. The CDR3 covers 16 residues. CDR3 nucleotide sequence: TGTGCCAGCAGCGTGAATCTAGCGGAGAGCACAGATACGCAGTATTTT. This translates into CASSVNLAESTDTQYF.

This clonotype was seen ten or more times. The V call is TRBV5-1, the J call TRBJ2-5; 12 bases are shared with TRBD2. This CDR3 spans 16 amino acids. V shed 3 bases, J shed 7 bases, and the junction held 10 bases outside the gene matches. CDR1 is SGHRS and CDR2 is YFSETQ in the germline V gene. This chain's CDR3 is CASSSVLAGGHGTQYF. The CDR3 DNA reads TGCGCCAGCAGCTCTGTACTAGCGGGGGGCCACGGGACCCAGTACTTC. Supplemented by reference TRBV5-1 and TRBJ2-5, the full variable domain reads KAGVTQTPRYLIKTRGQQVTLSCSPISGHRSVSWYQQTPGQGLQFLFEYFSETQRNKGNFPGRFSGRQFSNSRSEMNVSTLELGDSALYLCASSSVLAGGHGTQYFGPGTRLLVL.

This clonotype was observed at least ten times. For the CDR3, the DNA is TGCGCCAGCAGCCAAACCGGACGAGACAATGAGCAGTTCTTC. Amino acids: CASSQTGRDNEQFF. This chain joins TRBV4-1 and TRBJ2-1; D unclear. This CDR3 comprises 14 residues. Germline V gives CDR1 MGHRA, CDR2 YSYEKL. The germline V and J ends were trimmed by 2 bases and 5 bases, with 10 bases remaining between them.

As to this clonotype: One end of the junction does not line up with germline, which may come from a read error. The rearrangement links TRBV5-1 to TRBJ1-2, with TRBD1 matching over 7 bases. This CDR3 is 14 amino acids long. CDR1 and CDR2 (germline): SGHRS, YFSETQ. The CDR3 sequence is CASSLGQVYYSYTF. The CDR3 region has the DNA TGTGCCAGCAGCTTAGGACAGGTCTACTATAGCTACACCTTC.

This clonotype was found many times. The gene calls are TRBV5-6 and TRBJ2-2; D uncertain. The germline gives CDR1 SGHDT, CDR2 YYEEEE. CDR3 length: 14 residues. Trimming removed 5 bases at V and 1 base at J, with 9 bases between. This CDR3 reads CASRTYGNTGELFF. CDR3 sequence (DNA): TGTGCCAGCAGAACATACGGGAACACCGGGGAGCTGTTTTTT.

At least ten counts were recorded for this clonotype. The chain joins TRBV11-2 to TRBJ2-1; tentatively, D is TRBD1 (5 bases). CDR1 and CDR2 (germline): SGHAT, FQNNGV. The V end lost 1 base, the J end lost 5 bases, and 15 bases lay between the germline ends. The CDR3 contains 16 residues. CDR3 amino acids: CASSLVWVGADNEQFF. The CDR3 coding sequence is TGTGCCAGCAGCTTAGTGTGGGTTGGGGCCGACAATGAGCAGTTCTTC.

There are many counts of this clonotype. The chain carries TRBV7-9 and TRBJ2-3; no reliable D call. Germline V CDR1 and CDR2: SEHNR, FQNEAQ (reference sequence). The CDR3 is 12 residues long. Trimming cost V 2 bases and J 3 bases, with 3 bases left between them. The CDR3 DNA reads as TGTGCCAGCAGCTTACAAACAGATACGCAGTATTTT. Translated, it gives CASSLQTDTQYF.

There are many counts of this clonotype. This chain uses TRBV7-9 with TRBJ1-2; the match to TRBD1 covers 8 bases. V was pared by 4 bases and J by 4 bases, with 5 bases of the junction left unmatched. This CDR3 is built from 14 residues. Germline lookup yields CDR1 SEHNR and CDR2 FQNEAQ (reference sequence). CDR3: CASSSSGGVYGYTF. In DNA, the CDR3 is TGTGCCAGCAGCTCCTCAGGGGGCGTCTATGGCTACACCTTC.

CDR3 loop: CASSSRILGMNTEAFF. In nucleotides, the CDR3 is TGTGCCAGTAGTTCCCGGATACTCGGAATGAACACTGAAGCTTTCTTT. The J gene is TRBJ1-1, the V gene TRBV19; D unclear. Trimming cost V 5 bases and J 0 bases, with 16 bases left between them. The CDR3 contains 16 residues. CDR1 is LNHDA and CDR2 is SQIVND in the germline V gene (reference sequence).

This clonotype was observed at least ten times. The rearrangement joins TRBV18 to TRBJ2-1; 8 bases match TRBD1. V was clipped by 2 bases and J by 6 bases; unmatched bases: 3. Germline V gives CDR1 KGHSH, CDR2 LQKENI. This CDR3 region has 14 residues. The CDR3 protein is CASSPRQGANEQFF. CDR3 bases: TGTGCCAGCTCACCAAGGCAGGGGGCCAATGAGCAGTTCTTC.

This clonotype was counted at least ten times. An end of the junction does not agree with germline; a read error may underlie this. The rearrangement uses TRBV15 and TRBJ2-7; D tentatively fits TRBD1 or TRBD2 (5 bases each). CDR3 length: 14 residues. The germline V gene encodes CDR1 LNHNV and CDR2 YYDKDF (reference sequence). The chain's CDR3 is CATSGDRFSYEQYF. Written as DNA, the CDR3 is TGTGCTACCAGCGGCGACAGATTCTCCTACGAGCAGTACTTC.

This clonotype occurred many times. The V and J genes are TRBV5-1 and TRBJ1-3, with no clear D. Germline values: CDR1 SGHRS, CDR2 YFSETQ. This CDR3 has 14 residues. V was clipped by 4 bases and J by 1 base, with 9 bases between them. The CDR3 coding sequence is TGCGCCAGCAGCCCGGACGGTTCTGGAAACACCATATATTTT. This translates into CASSPDGSGNTIYF.

This clonotype was counted many times. The chain recombines TRBV7-2 with TRBJ2-1; tentative D call: TRBD1 (6 bases). CDR3 length: 16 amino acids. Germline V gene lookup returns CDR1 SGHTA and CDR2 FQGNSA. The V end was cut by 0 bases, the J end by 7 bases, with 16 bases between. CDR3 nucleotide sequence: TGTGCCAGCAGCTTAGCGACAGGATCTGGAAGGAATGAGCAGTTCTTC. It encodes CASSLATGSGRNEQFF.

Ten or more counts support this clonotype. The chain combines TRBV6-5 with TRBJ2-3; D may correspond to TRBD1 or TRBD2 (5 bases each). Germline V CDR1 and CDR2: MNHEY, SVGAGI. This CDR3 comprises 13 residues. Trimming pared 9 bases from V and 1 base from J, leaving 11 bases between. The CDR3 bases are TGTGCCAGTCGGGGACCCGGCACAGATACGCAGTATTTT. Translation gives CASRGPGTDTQYF.

This clonotype was observed at least ten times. This chain links TRBV28 with TRBJ2-1, with 7 positions matching TRBD1. This CDR3 has 11 amino acids. CDR1 is MDHEN, CDR2 SYDVKM, per germline. Germline trimming cut 6 bases from V and 10 bases from J; bases unmatched to any gene: 3. CDR3 amino acids: CASSRGNEQFF. CDR3 DNA sequence: TGTGCCAGCAGCAGGGGGAACGAGCAGTTCTTC.

This clonotype was observed many times. The chain links TRBV7-2 to TRBJ2-2, with TRBD2 as a possible D gene (5 bases). V lost 3 bases and J lost 3, with 17 bases in between. The CDR3 covers 17 residues. Germline V gene lookup returns CDR1 SGHTA and CDR2 FQGNSA. CDR3 DNA: TGTGCCAGCAGCTTCCTCAGAGGGCGTACCTACACCGGGGAGCTGTTTTTT. Translated, it gives CASSFLRGRTYTGELFF.

At least ten counts were recorded for this clonotype. This sequence joins TRBV20-1 and TRBJ2-7; 8 nucleotides align to TRBD1. CDR1 and CDR2 (germline): DFQATT, SNEGSKA (reference sequence). CDR3 length: 13 residues. The junction had 6 bases not matched to a gene; V was cut back by 6 bases and J by 2 bases. The CDR3 reads CSAPKTGAYEQYF. The CDR3 coding sequence is TGCAGTGCCCCCAAGACAGGGGCCTACGAGCAGTACTTC.

This clonotype occurred many times. The V call is TRBV9, the J call TRBJ2-7; TRBD2 aligns across 10 bases. V dropped 0 bases and J dropped 3; count of bases not matched to a gene: 6. The CDR3 is 16 amino acids. From germline, CDR1 is SGDLS and CDR2 YYNGEE. CDR3 in amino acids: CASSVGLAGELYEQYF. In nucleotides, the CDR3 is TGTGCCAGCAGCGTAGGGCTAGCGGGGGAACTCTACGAGCAGTACTTC.

In its sample, this clonotype was seen many times. This sequence joins TRBV10-3 and TRBJ1-2, with D maybe TRBD1 (5 bases). Germline CDR1 is ENHRY and CDR2 is SYGVKD. Trimming stripped 6 bases from V and 6 bases from J, with 8 bases between. This CDR3 spans 11 amino acids. The DNA for the CDR3 is TGTGCCATCAGCTCGGGGCATGGCTACACCTTC. Residues: CAISSGHGYTF.

This clonotype was counted only a few times. This CDR3 reads CSARLGTNTGELFF. DNA for the CDR3: TGCAGTGCCCGCCTCGGGACGAACACCGGGGAGCTGTTTTTT. The chain carries TRBV20-1 and TRBJ2-2, with TRBD2 as a possible D gene (5 bases). Germline V gene data show CDR1 as DFQATT and CDR2 as SNEGSKA (reference sequence). V was pared by 6 bases and J by 0 bases, with 11 bases between. This CDR3 has 14 amino acids.

This clonotype has ten or more counts. The J gene is TRBJ1-4, the V gene TRBV5-1; D is uncertain. V gave up 0 bases and J gave up 2 bases, with 11 bases separating them. There are 16 residues in the CDR3. The germline CDR1 and CDR2 sequences are SGHRS and YFSETQ. The CDR3 DNA follows: TGCGCCAGCAGCTTGGGCCCGGCGGGGACTAATGAAAAACTGTTTTTT. It is translated as CASSLGPAGTNEKLFF.

This clonotype was recorded many times. V gene TRBV20-1 combines with J gene TRBJ1-1; D uncertain. The CDR3 has 14 residues. Trimming left V 5 bases short and J 0 bases short, with 13 bases between. Germline loops: CDR1 DFQATT, CDR2 SNEGSKA (reference sequence). CDR3 region: CSASPGVLNTEAFF. The CDR3 DNA is TGCAGTGCTTCCCCCGGGGTATTGAACACTGAAGCTTTCTTT.